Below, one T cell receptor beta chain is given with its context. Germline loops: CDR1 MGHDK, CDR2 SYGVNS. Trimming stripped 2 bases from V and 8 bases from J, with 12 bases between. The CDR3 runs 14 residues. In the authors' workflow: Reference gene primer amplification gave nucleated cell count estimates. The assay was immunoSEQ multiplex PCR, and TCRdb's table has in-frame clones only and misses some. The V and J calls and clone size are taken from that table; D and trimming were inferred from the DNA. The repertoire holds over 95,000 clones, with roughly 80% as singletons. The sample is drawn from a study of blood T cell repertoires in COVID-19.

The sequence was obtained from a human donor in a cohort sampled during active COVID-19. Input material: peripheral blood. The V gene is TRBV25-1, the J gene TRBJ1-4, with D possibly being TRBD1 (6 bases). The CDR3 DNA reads TGTGCCAGCAGTGAAGGGGGGGCCGGAGAAAAACTGTTTTTT. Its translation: CASSEGGAGEKLFF.